These 25 T cell receptor beta chains were all obtained from the same sample, sequenced in a study of blood T cell repertoires in COVID-19. Produced via immunoSEQ multiplex PCR; TCRdb's table is partial and in-frame only. The sample has more than 150,000 clones, roughly 80% seen once. Specimen: peripheral blood. These receptor sequences come from a woman older than 75 with COVID-19, enrolled during active disease.

This chain connects TRBV4-3 to TRBJ2-6; D perhaps matches TRBD1 (5 bases). Trimming stripped 6 bases from V and 4 bases from J, with 19 bases between. Germline V gene sequence: CDR1 LGHNA, CDR2 YSLEER. CDR3 size: 17 residues. The CDR3 nucleotides are TGCGCCAGCAGTCCAGGGCCCCGGACAACCGGGGCCAACGTCCTGACTTTC. This translates into CASSPGPRTTGANVLTF.

The chain employs TRBV11-2 and TRBJ2-1, with TRBD2 as a possible D gene (5 bases). CDR3 length equals 13 residues. Between the trimmed V and J ends, which lost 5 bases and 8 bases, there was a span of 13 bases. CDR1 and CDR2 from the germline V gene are SGHAT and FQNNGV. This chain's CDR3 is CASSNWAEDEQFF. The CDR3 DNA sequence: TGTGCCAGCAGCAATTGGGCGGAGGATGAGCAGTTCTTC. Together with reference TRBV11-2 and TRBJ2-1, the CDR3 gives the full variable domain: EAGVAQSPRYKIIEKRQSVAFWCNPISGHATLYWYQQILGQGPKLLIQFQNNGVVDDSQLPKDRFSAERLKGVDSTLKIQPAKLEDSAVYLCASSNWAEDEQFFGPGTRLTVL.

A word on this clone: Compared with germline, one end of the junction differs, possibly owing to a read error. V is TRBV7-9 and J is TRBJ2-7; 10 bases line up with TRBD2. The CDR3 totals 13 residues. Germline V lookup: CDR1 SEHNR, CDR2 FQNEAQ (reference sequence). CDR3 sequence reads: CASSLSGLAEVDF. The CDR3 DNA follows: TGTGCCAGCAGCTTATCCGGACTAGCGGAGGTGGACTTC.

This clone has only one observation. The V call is TRBV5-1, the J call TRBJ1-1; D not resolved. CDR3 size: 13 residues. Germline V gene sequence: CDR1 SGHRS, CDR2 YFSETQ. With 5 bases removed from V and 1 base from J, the gap between germline ends came to 9 bases. The CDR3 spells CASRVGGNTEAFF. CDR3 DNA: TGCGCCAGCAGGGTCGGCGGGAACACTGAAGCTTTCTTT. The whole variable domain, remainder taken from reference TRBV5-1 and TRBJ1-1, is KAGVTQTPRYLIKTRGQQVTLSCSPISGHRSVSWYQQTPGQGLQFLFEYFSETQRNKGNFPGRFSGRQFSNSRSEMNVSTLELGDSALYLCASRVGGNTEAFFGQGTRLTVV.

The chain carries TRBV5-1 and TRBJ2-2, with D possibly matching TRBD1 (5 bases). This CDR3 has 16 residues. The V and J ends lost 0 bases and 2 bases respectively, with 11 bases between them. Per the germline V gene, CDR1 is SGHRS and CDR2 is YFSETQ. The CDR3 region is CASSLATDLNTGELFF. CDR3 DNA: TGCGCCAGCAGCTTGGCGACAGACCTAAACACCGGGGAGCTGTTTTTT. The variable domain in full, with the rest retrieved from reference TRBV5-1 and TRBJ2-2, is KAGVTQTPRYLIKTRGQQVTLSCSPISGHRSVSWYQQTPGQGLQFLFEYFSETQRNKGNFPGRFSGRQFSNSRSEMNVSTLELGDSALYLCASSLATDLNTGELFFGEGSRLTVL.

This clone was observed a few times. The chain links TRBV6-2 or TRBV6-3 to TRBJ2-1; 7 nucleotides agree with TRBD1. Unmatched junction bases numbered 8, after V lost 2 bases and J lost 4 bases. The CDR3 length is 16 residues. In germline, CDR1 is MNHEY, CDR2 SVGEGT. The CDR3 DNA follows: TGTGCCAGCAGTTACGCAACAGGGGCCATATACAATGAGCAGTTCTTC. This translates into CASSYATGAIYNEQFF.

The CDR3 DNA sequence: TGTGCCAGTAGGGGACAGGGAAGCAATCAGCCCCAGCATTTT. Translated: CASRGQGSNQPQHF. The chain employs TRBV19 and TRBJ1-5, with 9 bases identical to TRBD1. Trimming removed 6 bases from V and 1 base from J; junction bases left unmatched: 1. Germline V gene sequence: CDR1 LNHDA, CDR2 SQIVND (reference sequence). CDR3 size: 14 residues.

This rearrangement joins TRBV2 to TRBJ1-2; the match to TRBD1 covers 7 bases. There are 13 residues in the CDR3. CDR1 is SNHLY, CDR2 FYNNEI, per germline. V gave up 7 bases and J gave up 4 bases; unmatched junction bases: 6. The CDR3: CASIRDRVYGYTF. The CDR3 DNA reads TGTGCCAGCATCCGGGACAGAGTCTATGGCTACACCTTC. Full variable domain (missing parts from reference TRBV2 and TRBJ1-2): EPEVTQTPSHQVTQMGQEVILRCVPISNHLYFYWYRQILGQKVEFLVSFYNNEISEKSEIFDDQFSVERPDGSNFTLKIRSTKLEDSAMYFCASIRDRVYGYTFGSGTRLTVV.

The chain couples TRBV18 to TRBJ2-2; D is perhaps TRBD1 (6 bases). The CDR3 runs to 16 residues. The germline gives CDR1 KGHSH, CDR2 LQKENI. The ends were cut back, 3 bases at V and 0 bases at J, with 11 bases in the middle. CDR3: CASSPIGTTNTGELFF. CDR3 bases: TGTGCCAGCTCACCGATCGGGACAACGAACACCGGGGAGCTGTTTTTT.

CDR3 sequence: CASTVRSNYGYTF. The CDR3 DNA sequence: TGTGCCAGCACTGTCCGGAGTAACTATGGCTACACCTTC. The chain joins TRBV6-5 to TRBJ1-2, with D hard to call. Germline V gene lookup returns CDR1 MNHEY and CDR2 SVGAGI. CDR3 length equals 13 residues. V lost 7 bases and J 1 base, leaving 10 bases between the germline ends.

V and J are TRBV11-3 and TRBJ2-7; D is unclear. The CDR3 is 12 residues long. Deletions cut 5 bases from V and 2 bases from J, with 7 bases between. In germline, CDR1 is SGHNT, CDR2 YENEEA. Here the CDR3 reads CASSPQAYEQYF. Written as DNA, the CDR3 is TGTGCCAGCAGCCCCCAGGCCTACGAGCAGTACTTC.

The rearrangement uses TRBV4-3 and TRBJ1-1, with 9 nucleotides matching TRBD1. The CDR3 consists of 15 residues. Trimming removed 0 bases from V and 6 bases from J; junction bases left unmatched: 5. In germline, CDR1 is LGHNA, CDR2 YSLEER. The chain's CDR3 is CASSQEYWTGAEAFF. The CDR3 nucleotides are TGCGCCAGCAGCCAAGAGTACTGGACAGGGGCTGAAGCTTTCTTT.

The V gene is TRBV9, the J gene TRBJ2-3; 8 bases are shared with TRBD2. The CDR3 runs to 16 residues. Germline-derived CDR1 and CDR2 are SGDLS and YYNGEE. With 0 bases clipped from V and 7 bases from J, the junction kept 10 bases outside the gene matches. The CDR3 nucleotides are TGTGCCAGCAGCGTAGTGGGTAGCGGGGCCGGGAATACGCAGTATTTT. Translation gives CASSVVGSGAGNTQYF.

The rearrangement joins TRBV10-3 to TRBJ2-5; TRBD1 agrees at 7 bases. The CDR3 is made up of 14 amino acids. From germline, CDR1 is ENHRY and CDR2 SYGVKD. The V gene end was trimmed by 0 bases and the J gene end by 4 bases; junction bases not matched to a gene: 2. This CDR3 reads CAISESGQIETQYF. The CDR3 nucleotides read TGTGCCATCAGTGAGTCGGGACAGATAGAGACCCAGTACTTC.

This clone came up once. This chain connects TRBV6-2 or TRBV6-3 to TRBJ2-3; 15 bases agree with TRBD2. The CDR3 covers 21 residues. V was clipped by 2 bases and J by 2 bases; unmatched bases: 14. Looked up from germline, CDR1 is MNHEY and CDR2 is SVGEGT. CDR3 DNA: TGTGCCAGCAGTTACCCCTCGGGACTAGCGGGGGGACTTTTAAACACAGATACGCAGTATTTT. Its translation is CASSYPSGLAGGLLNTDTQYF.

The V call is TRBV18, the J call TRBJ2-2; D gene unclear. V dropped 3 bases and J dropped 5 bases, with 13 bases sitting between them. The germline gives CDR1 KGHSH, CDR2 LQKENI. The CDR3 runs 15 residues. The CDR3 protein is CASSPVAAETGELFF. The CDR3 coding sequence is TGTGCCAGCTCACCGGTGGCGGCGGAGACCGGGGAGCTGTTTTTT.

This chain uses TRBV9 with TRBJ1-5; maybe TRBD1 (5 bases). CDR3 length: 15 residues. Per the germline V gene, CDR1 is SGDLS and CDR2 is YYNGEE. Trimming took 0 bases from V and 5 from J, leaving 12 bases between them. In DNA form, the CDR3 reads TGTGCCAGCAGCGTAGGGGGCACACGATATCAGCCCCAGCATTTT. Its protein is CASSVGGTRYQPQHF.

CDR3 amino acids: CSVWGGPEEKLFF. CDR3 nucleotide sequence: TGCAGCGTCTGGGGGGGGCCAGAAGAAAAACTGTTTTTT. The chain combines TRBV29-1 with TRBJ1-4; possible D gene TRBD1, 6 bases. Trimming took 6 bases from V and 8 from J, leaving 16 bases between them. CDR3 length: 13 amino acids. Per the germline V gene, CDR1 is SQVTM and CDR2 is ANQGSEA. Using reference TRBV29-1 and TRBJ1-4 for the parts outside the CDR3, the full variable domain is SAVISQKPSRDICQRGTSLTIQCQVDSQVTMMFWYRQQPGQSLTLIATANQGSEATYESGFVIDKFPISRPNLTFSTLTVSNMSPEDSSIYLCSVWGGPEEKLFFGSGTQLSVL.

The rearrangement joins TRBV6-5 to TRBJ1-1; perhaps TRBD1 as D (6 bases). CDR1 and CDR2 (germline): MNHEY, SVGAGI. The length of the CDR3 is 12 residues. V was cut by 7 bases and J by 4 bases, with 10 bases left in between. The CDR3 region has the DNA TGTGCCAGCAAGGGGGTGGGCACTGAAGCTTTCTTT. The encoded protein is CASKGVGTEAFF.

The chain recombines TRBV3-1 (or the pseudogene TRBV3-2) with TRBJ2-2; D is unresolved. Trimming pared 2 bases from V and 0 bases from J, leaving 7 bases between. Germline CDR1 and CDR2: LGHDT and YNNKEL (reference sequence). The CDR3 length is 15 residues. CDR3 bases: TGTGCCAGCAGCCAAAGCCCTGCGAACACCGGGGAGCTGTTTTTT. This codes for CASSQSPANTGELFF.

The chain employs TRBV28 and TRBJ1-1; TRBD1 matches at 7 bases. The CDR3 has 17 amino acids. The J segment lost 0 bases and the V segment lost 1 base, leaving 8 bases of the junction unmatched. The germline V gene encodes CDR1 MDHEN and CDR2 SYDVKM. CDR3 DNA: TGTGCCAGCAGTTTATCCACCGACAGGGCTTTGAACACTGAAGCTTTCTTT. Translation: CASSLSTDRALNTEAFF.

This chain uses TRBV6-6 with TRBJ2-7, with 7 bases lining up with TRBD1. The CDR3 runs 16 residues. The V segment lost 3 bases and the J segment 0 bases; nucleotides outside the gene matches: 8. Germline V gives CDR1 MNHNY, CDR2 SVGAGI (reference sequence). CDR3 sequence reads: CASSYSRTGSSYEQYF. In nucleotides, the CDR3 is TGTGCCAGCAGTTATTCAAGGACAGGCAGCTCCTACGAGCAGTACTTC.

The genes are TRBV19 and TRBJ2-1; a weak D match, TRBD1 (7 bases). The V and J ends lost 4 bases and 0 bases respectively, with 10 bases between them. The V gene's germline CDR1 is LNHDA and CDR2 SQIVND (reference sequence). The CDR3 sequence is 15 residues long. The chain's CDR3 is CASSTGGSSYNEQFF. The CDR3 DNA reads TGTGCCAGTAGTACAGGGGGGAGCTCCTACAATGAGCAGTTCTTC.

This clone was picked up one time. The genes are TRBV27 and TRBJ2-1; D gene uncertain. The CDR3 has 13 residues. The V gene lost 0 bases and the J gene lost 7 bases, with 7 bases spanning the gap. Germline-derived CDR1 and CDR2 are MNHEY and SMNVEV (reference sequence). CDR3 in amino acids: CASSLSRRNEQFF. The CDR3 DNA reads as TGTGCCAGCAGTTTATCCCGCAGGAATGAGCAGTTCTTC.

This CDR3 is CASSYGWGQGNTEAFF. The CDR3 DNA is TGTGCCAGCAGTTACGGATGGGGACAGGGGAACACTGAAGCTTTCTTT. The chain employs TRBV6-2 or TRBV6-3 and TRBJ1-1; 9 nucleotides agree with TRBD1. This CDR3 is 16 amino acids long. The germline CDR1 and CDR2 sequences are MNHEY and SVGEGT. Unmatched junction bases numbered 5, after V lost 2 bases and J lost 1 base.